This TCR beta chain is from a study of T cells in localized non-small cell lung cancer. Study-level results: Turning up in adjacent lung were a median approximately 57 of the top 100 tumor clones. Sequencing was restricted to one tumor region; therefore, heterogeneity remains possible.

Profiled with immunoSEQ multiplex PCR; TCRdb holds only in-frame clones, not every one. The table includes 15,000 to 20,000 clones, nearly 90% detected once. This clone was picked up one time. Its antigen is as yet unknown. The CDR3 has 14 amino acids. Germline CDR1 and CDR2: MNHNY and SVGAGI (reference sequence). Trimming removed 9 bases at V and 5 bases at J, with 20 bases between. The rearrangement links TRBV6-6 to TRBJ2-7, with D maybe TRBD2 (7 bases). The sample was peripheral blood mononuclear cells, taken before any cancer treatment. This receptor was taken from a woman aged 35 to 70 with stage III lung adenocarcinoma. CDR3 nucleotide sequence: TGTGCCAGTACTCCCGGGACGGGGGGCCACGAGCAGTACTTC. Its translation: CASTPGTGGHEQYF.